Sequencing of this T cell receptor (beta chain) was carried out in a study of T cell responses to AZD1222 COVID-19 vaccine. Study at large: Some second doses came at about 4 weeks and others at about 12 weeks; these were pooled.

Profiled with immunoSEQ multiplex PCR; TCRdb holds only in-frame clones, not every one. This sample has 140,000 to 150,000 clones, with more than 85% found just once. There are 16 residues in the CDR3. Germline V CDR1 and CDR2: LNHDA, SQIVND (reference sequence). V trimming: 3 bases; J trimming: 3 bases; junction bases outside the gene matches: 5. The sequences come from peripheral blood, collected on day 0 of AZD1222 vaccination. The TCR sequence derives from an adult in good health. The chain joins TRBV19 to TRBJ2-6; TRBD1 aligns across 7 bases. This CDR3 reads CASSIPNRGGANVLTF. In DNA form, the CDR3 reads TGTGCCAGTAGTATCCCTAACAGGGGTGGGGCCAACGTCCTGACTTTC.